These 27 T cell receptor beta chains share one sample of origin, sequenced in a study of cytomegalovirus exposure and HLA in healthy donors. The PCR used 60 Vbeta and 13 Jbeta primers. The table came from immunoSEQ multiplex PCR; TCRdb's copy has only in-frame clones and leaves some out. The sample includes 60,000 to 90,000 clones, around 80% of them seen just once. Material: PBMCs. All receptors derive from a man between 65 and 85 years old in good health and CMV-seropositive.

CDR3 protein: CASSLDRGAYNEQFF. The CDR3 DNA reads as TGTGCCAGCAGTTTAGACCGGGGAGCCTACAATGAGCAGTTCTTC. The chain couples TRBV28 to TRBJ2-1, with D possibly TRBD2 on 5 matching bases. Per the germline V gene, CDR1 is MDHEN and CDR2 is SYDVKM. The CDR3 runs to 15 residues. The ends were cut back, 2 bases at V and 2 bases at J, with 10 bases in the middle.

The CDR3 region is CASSQAGFGTDTQYF. Written as DNA, the CDR3 is TGCGCCAGCAGCCAAGCCGGGTTCGGCACAGATACGCAGTATTTT. This chain links TRBV4-3 with TRBJ2-3; D not resolved. The germline V gene has CDR1 LGHNA and CDR2 YSLEER. The CDR3 sequence is 15 residues long. Trimming pared 1 base from V and 1 base from J, leaving 9 bases between.

This clone was counted a few times. J is TRBJ2-3 and V is TRBV11-2, with TRBD1 identical over 9 bases. The CDR3 runs 16 residues. V lost 5 bases to trimming and J lost 6 bases; unmatched junction nucleotides: 12. Germline V gene data show CDR1 as SGHAT and CDR2 as FQNNGV. DNA of the CDR3: TGTGCCAGCAGCAATACTGGGACAGGGAATCCGGATACGCAGTATTTT. It specifies CASSNTGTGNPDTQYF.

This clone was seen only a few times. The V and J genes are TRBV18 and TRBJ1-2; a possible D gene is TRBD1 (6 bases). The CDR3 runs to 14 residues. Per germline, CDR1 KGHSH and CDR2 LQKENI. The ends were cut back, 2 bases at V and 0 bases at J, with 7 bases in the middle. The CDR3 DNA reads as TGTGCCAGCTCACCATCAGGGGCTAACTATGGCTACACCTTC. This codes for CASSPSGANYGYTF.

This chain connects TRBV29-1 to TRBJ1-2, with a possible D match to TRBD1 (5 bases). CDR1 and CDR2 (germline): SQVTM, ANQGSEA. V was cut by 6 bases and J by 8 bases, with 19 bases left in between. The CDR3 spans 13 residues. CDR3 protein: CSVKVGGLRGYTF. CDR3 nucleotide sequence: TGCAGCGTCAAGGTTGGGGGGTTACGCGGCTACACCTTC.

The CDR3 sequence: CSVMTGTGGYEQYF. In DNA form, the CDR3 reads TGCAGCGTAATGACCGGGACAGGGGGTTACGAGCAGTACTTC. This chain connects TRBV29-1 to TRBJ2-7; 11 nucleotides line up with TRBD1. The CDR3 covers 14 residues. CDR1 is SQVTM, CDR2 ANQGSEA, per germline. V was pared by 6 bases and J by 4 bases, with 8 bases of the junction left unmatched.

The chain links TRBV18 to TRBJ2-7; maybe TRBD1 (6 bases). Per the germline V gene, CDR1 is KGHSH and CDR2 is LQKENI. The CDR3 sequence is 14 residues long. Trimming stripped 2 bases from V and 0 bases from J, with 8 bases between. CDR3 sequence (DNA): TGTGCCAGCTCACCAAGGGACACCTCCTACGAGCAGTACTTC. This gives the protein CASSPRDTSYEQYF.

The chain carries TRBV2 and TRBJ2-7; a weak D match, TRBD1 (5 bases). CDR3 size: 11 residues. Germline V lookup: CDR1 SNHLY, CDR2 FYNNEI. The V end lost 6 bases, the J end lost 6 bases, and 9 bases lay between the germline ends. The CDR3 region has the DNA TGTGCCAGCAGGTTAGGGGCCGAGCAGTACTTC. Protein: CASRLGAEQYF.

The CDR3 here is CASSQTAGANVLTF. CDR3 sequence (DNA): TGTGCCAGCAGCCAAACTGCTGGGGCCAACGTCCTGACTTTC. The gene calls are TRBV11-2 and TRBJ2-6; D gene unclear. Trimming pared 5 bases from V and 2 bases from J, leaving 7 bases between. Germline V gene data show CDR1 as SGHAT and CDR2 as FQNNGV. The CDR3 spans 14 residues.

The chain employs TRBV10-3 and TRBJ1-1; D perhaps matches TRBD1 (5 bases). Trimming cost V 4 bases and J 4 bases, with 13 bases left between them. Per germline, CDR1 ENHRY and CDR2 SYGVKD. The CDR3 has 14 amino acids. CDR3 DNA: TGTGCCATCAGTGTGGAGGGACGGGGCACTGAAGCTTTCTTT. Translated, it gives CAISVEGRGTEAFF.

The V and J genes are TRBV28 and TRBJ2-3; 7 bases map to TRBD2. The CDR3 consists of 14 residues. Trimming removed 2 bases from V and 10 bases from J; junction bases left unmatched: 9. CDR1 and CDR2 from the germline V gene are MDHEN and SYDVKM. The CDR3 region is CASSLPGLLYSQYF. CDR3 nucleotides: TGTGCCAGCAGTTTACCGGGACTACTATATTCGCAGTATTTT.

The rearrangement uses TRBV4-3 and TRBJ2-1; 11 bases are shared with TRBD2. The trim removed 3 bases at V and 2 bases at J, leaving 3 bases unmatched. This CDR3 has 16 amino acids. Germline V gives CDR1 LGHNA, CDR2 YSLEER. CDR3 in amino acids: CASSQDSGGAYNEQFF. The CDR3 nucleotides are TGCGCCAGCAGCCAGGATAGCGGGGGGGCCTACAATGAGCAGTTCTTC.

The chain combines TRBV5-1 with TRBJ2-5; 8 nucleotides align to TRBD2. The junction had 11 bases not matched to a gene; V was cut back by 2 bases and J by 2 bases. This CDR3 is built from 17 residues. Germline loops: CDR1 SGHRS, CDR2 YFSETQ. As DNA, the CDR3 is TGCGCCAGCAGCTTAGCACCCGGGGGGGCTGGACAAGAGACCCAGTACTTC. This encodes CASSLAPGGAGQETQYF.

The V and J genes are TRBV27 and TRBJ1-2, with 9 bases fitting TRBD1. Germline V gene data show CDR1 as MNHEY and CDR2 as SMNVEV (reference sequence). Trimming at V came to 8 bases and at J to 7 bases, leaving 11 bases not matched to a gene. This CDR3 spans 14 amino acids. Here the CDR3 DNA reads TGTGCCAGCGCCTCGGGGACAGGGAAGGTTGGCTACACCTTC. Encoded protein: CASASGTGKVGYTF.

Here the CDR3 DNA reads TGTGCCAGCAGCCAAGAGACGGCAGGGAGGAGGAACACTGAAGCTTTCTTT. Translation gives CASSQETAGRRNTEAFF. The chain is built from TRBV4-2 and TRBJ1-1, with D possibly being TRBD1 (5 bases). Germline CDR1 reads LGHNA; CDR2 reads YNFKEQ. The CDR3 runs to 17 residues. V dropped 0 bases and J dropped 1 base, with 15 bases sitting between them.

The chain combines TRBV7-9 with TRBJ2-7; 10 bases line up with TRBD1. The germline CDR1 and CDR2 sequences are SEHNR and FQNEAQ (reference sequence). The CDR3 totals 15 residues. The J segment lost 2 bases and the V segment lost 5 bases, leaving 6 bases of the junction unmatched. The DNA of the CDR3 is TGTGCCAGCAGCCACACCGGGACAGGGGCCTACGAGCAGTACTTC. This gives the protein CASSHTGTGAYEQYF.

The J gene is TRBJ2-3, the V gene TRBV7-9; no definite D call. Deletions cut 0 bases from V and 1 base from J, with 8 bases between. This CDR3 contains 15 residues. Looked up from germline, CDR1 is SEHNR and CDR2 is FQNEAQ (reference sequence). The CDR3 nucleotides are TGTGCCAGCAGCTTAGCCGTGGCAGGCACAGATACGCAGTATTTT. The encoded protein is CASSLAVAGTDTQYF.

The chain recombines TRBV11-2 with TRBJ2-5; 8 bases align to TRBD2. With the DNA end fitting TRBJ2-7 better, the J assignment may be wrong. The germline gives CDR1 SGHAT, CDR2 FQNNGV. CDR3 length equals 14 residues. Here the CDR3 reads CASSFYGGDYEQYF. For the CDR3, the DNA is TGTGCCAGCAGCTTCTACGGGGGGGACTACGAGCAGTACTTC.

The rearrangement links TRBV6-5 to TRBJ2-3, with 7 bases aligning to TRBD2. In germline, CDR1 is MNHEY, CDR2 SVGAGI. V was clipped by 6 bases and J by 2 bases; unmatched bases: 5. The CDR3 has 14 residues. The CDR3 DNA is TGTGCCAGCAGCCCCGGGAGGTTCACAGATACGCAGTATTTT. Amino acid sequence: CASSPGRFTDTQYF.

The chain has TRBV5-1 and TRBJ2-7, with 7 bases lining up with TRBD1. CDR3 length: 13 residues. Germline V gives CDR1 SGHRS, CDR2 YFSETQ. The J segment lost 5 bases and the V segment lost 1 base, leaving 3 bases of the junction unmatched. Here the CDR3 DNA reads TGCGCCAGCAGCTTGCCAGGGGGTAACGAGCAGTACTTC. Amino acids: CASSLPGGNEQYF.

The V call is TRBV19, the J call TRBJ1-4; 8 bases are a match to TRBD1. Germline CDR1 LNHDA, CDR2 SQIVND (reference sequence). Trimming at V came to 6 bases and at J to 7 bases, leaving 4 bases not matched to a gene. CDR3 size: 13 residues. CDR3 residues: CASRDRAAEKLFF. The CDR3 bases are TGTGCCAGTAGGGACAGGGCGGCTGAAAAACTGTTTTTT.

V usage is TRBV29-1 and J usage is TRBJ2-3, with D unclear. The CDR3 spans 13 residues. V was clipped by 3 bases and J by 1 base, with 8 bases between them. CDR1 SQVTM and CDR2 ANQGSEA come from the germline V gene. The chain's CDR3 is CSVDRVGTDTQYF. The CDR3 nucleotides are TGCAGCGTTGACCGGGTCGGCACAGATACGCAGTATTTT.

The gene calls are TRBV28 and TRBJ1-6; TRBD1 might be the D (6 bases). The CDR3 loop spans 14 amino acids. CDR1 MDHEN and CDR2 SYDVKM come from the germline V gene. V lost 3 bases to trimming and J lost 5 bases, with 8 bases between them. The CDR3 DNA reads TGTGCCAGCAGTTTGCGACAGGATAATTCACCCCTCCACTTT. Residues: CASSLRQDNSPLHF.

This chain joins TRBV28 and TRBJ1-2; 9 positions match TRBD1. This CDR3 contains 14 residues. The trim removed 7 bases at V and 4 bases at J, leaving 7 bases unmatched. Germline CDR1 MDHEN, CDR2 SYDVKM. The CDR3 coding sequence is TGTGCCAGCACCCCTGAGGACAGGGGCTATGGCTACACCTTC. Protein: CASTPEDRGYGYTF.

The chain couples TRBV27 to TRBJ2-2; TRBD2 aligns across 9 bases. Trimming took 5 bases from V and 3 from J; bases not matched to a gene: 4. The germline CDR1 and CDR2 sequences are MNHEY and SMNVEV (reference sequence). CDR3 length: 15 amino acids. CDR3 bases: TGTGCCAGCAGTCCTCTAGCGGGATACACCGGGGAGCTGTTTTTT. Translating it yields CASSPLAGYTGELFF.

The chain combines TRBV11-2 with TRBJ2-2; 7 nucleotides agree with TRBD1. CDR1 and CDR2 from the germline V gene are SGHAT and FQNNGV. The V gene end was trimmed by 2 bases and the J gene end by 5 bases; junction bases not matched to a gene: 8. This CDR3 spans 16 amino acids. DNA of the CDR3: TGTGCCAGCAGCTTACTGGCAGGGGGATCAACCGGGGAGCTGTTTTTT. Protein product: CASSLLAGGSTGELFF.

The rearrangement uses TRBV7-3 and TRBJ1-1, with D perhaps TRBD1 (5 bases). The CDR3 is 13 residues long. Germline CDR1 and CDR2: SGHTA and FQGTGA. The germline V and J ends were trimmed by 5 bases and 0 bases, with 7 bases remaining between them. The CDR3 region is CASSKTVNTEAFF. The CDR3, as DNA: TGTGCCAGCAGCAAGACAGTGAACACTGAAGCTTTCTTT. The full variable domain, rest sourced from reference TRBV7-3 and TRBJ1-1, is GAGVSQTPSNKVTEKGKYVELRCDPISGHTALYWYRQSLGQGPEFLIYFQGTGAADDSGLPNDRFFAVRPEGSVSTLKIQRTERGDSAVYLCASSKTVNTEAFFGQGTRLTVV.